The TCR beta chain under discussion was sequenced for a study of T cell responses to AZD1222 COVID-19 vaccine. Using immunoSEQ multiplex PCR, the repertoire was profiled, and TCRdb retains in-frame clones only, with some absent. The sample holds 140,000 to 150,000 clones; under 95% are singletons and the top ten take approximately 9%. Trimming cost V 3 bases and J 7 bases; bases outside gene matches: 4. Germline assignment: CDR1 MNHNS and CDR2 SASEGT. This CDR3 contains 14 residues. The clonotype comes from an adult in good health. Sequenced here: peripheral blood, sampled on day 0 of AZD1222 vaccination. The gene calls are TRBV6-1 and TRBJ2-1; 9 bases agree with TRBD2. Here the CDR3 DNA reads TGTGCCAGCAGTGAGTGGCGGGGGGGTAATGAGCAGTTCTTC. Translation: CASSEWRGGNEQFF.